This is a list of T cell receptor beta chains from one sample in a study of blood T cell repertoires in COVID-19. Here immunoSEQ multiplex PCR was the method, and the copy in TCRdb shows in-frame clones only, minus some. Seen here are 310,000 or so clones, roughly 87% observed once, and the top ten hold about 9.8%. Sequenced: PBMCs or T cells enriched from blood (not recorded which). Receptors were obtained from a woman aged 18-29 years who had recovered from COVID-19. Both conserved end residues are part of each CDR3. The D gene is left open where the match is weak. The size of a clone is reported for some rows only, either as once, few or many, or as a class for expanded clones.

J: TRBJ1-1
size: .
D: TRBD1
V: TRBV7-3
DNA: TGTGCCAGCAGCCCCTCGCCCTGGACAGGTTCTATTCCGAGTATTGAAGCTTTCTTT
CDR3: CASSPSPWTGSIPSIEAFF

J: TRBJ1-1
size: .
D: .
V: TRBV7-9
DNA: TGTGCCAGCAGCTTAAGCACAGGTGCTCTACTGAACACTGAAGCTTTCTTT
CDR3: CASSLSTGALLNTEAFF

J: TRBJ1-6
size: .
D: TRBD1
V: TRBV6-2/TRBV6-3
DNA: TGTGCCAGCAGCCGGGACAGGGGGAATTCACCCCTCCACTTT
CDR3: CASSRDRGNSPLHF

J: TRBJ1-2
size: few
D: .
V: TRBV28
DNA: TGTGCCAGCTGGGCAGGTGCGGGCTATGGCTACACCTTC
CDR3: CASWAGAGYGYTF

J: TRBJ1-1
size: .
D: .
V: TRBV19
DNA: TGTGCCAGTAGGAGAGGGAGCTCTTTCGTGAACACTGAAGCTTTCTTT
CDR3: CASRRGSSFVNTEAFF

J: TRBJ2-7
size: .
D: TRBD2
V: TRBV6-5
DNA: TGTGCCAGCAACATAGCGGGAGGGCCTCACGAGCAGTACTTC
CDR3: CASNIAGGPHEQYF

J: TRBJ2-3
size: .
D: .
V: TRBV10-2
DNA: TGCGCCAGCAGTGCCTCGGGGGATACGCAGTATTTT
CDR3: CASSASGDTQYF

J: TRBJ2-7
size: .
D: .
V: TRBV6-1
DNA: TGTGCCAGCAGTGAATTGGGCGAGACCTACGAGCAGTACTTC
CDR3: CASSELGETYEQYF

J: TRBJ1-1
size: .
D: TRBD1
V: TRBV10-3
DNA: TGTGCCATCAGTGAGGGACAGGGGAGGAACACTGAAGCTTTCTTT
CDR3: CAISEGQGRNTEAFF

J: TRBJ1-2
size: .
D: TRBD1
V: TRBV4-3
DNA: TGCGCCAGCAGCCAACCCCGGACAGGGAAAGACTCCTTATATGGCTACACCTTC
CDR3: CASSQPRTGKDSLYGYTF

J: TRBJ2-3
size: .
D: .
V: TRBV9
DNA: TGTGCCAGCAGCGTCCTTGGGAGGACAGATACGCAGTATTTT
CDR3: CASSVLGRTDTQYF

J: TRBJ1-1
size: .
D: .
V: TRBV4-3
DNA: TGCGCCAGCAGCCAAGAGAGAGGGAACACTGAAGCTTTCTTT
CDR3: CASSQERGNTEAFF

J: TRBJ1-5
size: .
D: TRBD1
V: TRBV19
DNA: TGTGCCAGTAGTTCCAGACAGGGAGGTTCTAATCAGCCCCAGCATTTT
CDR3: CASSSRQGGSNQPQHF

J: TRBJ1-4
size: few
D: .
V: TRBV15
DNA: TGTGCCACCAGCAGAGATTACAGGGATGGTGAAAAACTGTTTTTT
CDR3: CATSRDYRDGEKLFF

J: TRBJ1-5
size: .
D: .
V: TRBV28
DNA: TGTGCCAGCAGCCGGGGGGGCCAGCCCCAGCATTTT
CDR3: CASSRGGQPQHF

J: TRBJ2-1
size: .
D: TRBD2
V: TRBV19
DNA: TGTGCCAGTAGTATCATAGGCACTCCCGAGCGGGGGGCCTACAATGAGCAGTTCTTC
CDR3: CASSIIGTPERGAYNEQFF

J: TRBJ2-1
size: .
D: TRBD2
V: TRBV5-5
DNA: TGTGCCAGCAGCGTAGTTATAAGGCGGGAGCTAGATGAGCAGTTCTTC
CDR3: CASSVVIRRELDEQFF

J: TRBJ1-2
size: .
D: TRBD1
V: TRBV5-4
DNA: TGTGCCAGCAGCCAACAGGGGAGGCACTATGGCTACACCTTC
CDR3: CASSQQGRHYGYTF

J: TRBJ2-1
size: .
D: TRBD1
V: TRBV28
DNA: TGTGCCAGCAGTTTATTACCGGGGACAGGCTACAATGAGCAGTTCTTC
CDR3: CASSLLPGTGYNEQFF

J: TRBJ1-2
size: once
D: .
V: TRBV7-8
DNA: TGTGCCAGCAGCCGTCGGGAGGTTACGGACTATGGCTACACCTTC
CDR3: CASSRREVTDYGYTF

J: TRBJ2-7
size: .
D: TRBD2
V: TRBV7-9
DNA: TGTGCCAGCAGCGCCGGGACTAGCGATCCCTACGAGCAGTACTTC
CDR3: CASSAGTSDPYEQYF

J: TRBJ1-1
size: .
D: .
V: TRBV19
DNA: TGTGCCAGTAGTATTTCACTTGGTATGGACACTGAAGCTTTCTTT
CDR3: CASSISLGMDTEAFF

J: TRBJ2-1
size: .
D: TRBD1
V: TRBV19
DNA: TGTGCCAGTAGTATCCGGGACAGTTCCTACAATGAGCAGTTCTTC
CDR3: CASSIRDSSYNEQFF

J: TRBJ1-1
size: once
D: .
V: TRBV10-3
DNA: TGTGCCATCAGTGAGACAGGGAGTAGTACTGAAGCTTTCTTT
CDR3: CAISETGSSTEAFF

J: TRBJ1-6
size: .
D: .
V: TRBV28
DNA: TGTGCCAGCAGTCTAGAAGATTCACCCCTCCACTTT
CDR3: CASSLEDSPLHF

J: TRBJ2-5
size: .
D: .
V: TRBV3-1/TRBV3-2
DNA: TGTGCCAGCAGCCAGCGGCGGGGGCGCAAAGAGACCCAGTACTTC
CDR3: CASSQRRGRKETQYF

J: TRBJ1-3
size: .
D: .
V: TRBV21-1
DNA: TGTGCCAGCAGCAAAGCGCCTAGATATCGCAGTGCCCTGATCGGAAACACCATATATTTT
CDR3: CASSKAPRYRSALIGNTIYF

J: TRBJ1-2
size: .
D: .
V: TRBV28
DNA: TGTGCCAGTTCTCGGCCAGGACAAAACTATGGCTACACCTTC
CDR3: CASSRPGQNYGYTF

J: TRBJ1-6
size: .
D: .
V: TRBV6-5
DNA: TGTGCCAGCAGCGCCCACCGGGAGGACTCACCCCTCCACTTT
CDR3: CASSAHREDSPLHF

J: TRBJ1-1
size: .
D: .
V: TRBV19
DNA: TGTGCCAGTAGTATAGATCCGAGCACTGAAGCTTTCTTT
CDR3: CASSIDPSTEAFF

J: TRBJ1-1
size: .
D: .
V: TRBV7-2
DNA: TGTGCCAGCAGCGGGGCAGGGCTTTTTGAAGCTTTCTTT
CDR3: CASSGAGLFEAFF

J: TRBJ1-1
size: once
D: TRBD1
V: TRBV24-1
DNA: TGTGCCACCAGTGACCCGACAGGGCCGAACACTGAAGCTTTCTTT
CDR3: CATSDPTGPNTEAFF

J: TRBJ2-7
size: .
D: .
V: TRBV11-1
DNA: TGTGCCAGCAGCTTCCAGGCTTCCTCCTACGAGCAGTACTTC
CDR3: CASSFQASSYEQYF

J: TRBJ1-1
size: once
D: .
V: TRBV5-1
DNA: TGCGCCAGCAGCGAACAGGGACGGCGTGGATCCGAAGCTTTCTTT
CDR3: CASSEQGRRGSEAFF

J: TRBJ1-5
size: few
D: .
V: TRBV19
DNA: TGTGCCAGTAGTATCCGGGGGTCGGGTGGTCAGCCCCAGCATTTT
CDR3: CASSIRGSGGQPQHF

J: TRBJ1-1
size: few
D: TRBD1
V: TRBV5-1
DNA: TGCGCCAGCAGCTTGCACCCACAGGGGAGGAACACTGAAGCTTTCTTT
CDR3: CASSLHPQGRNTEAFF

J: TRBJ2-1
size: .
D: TRBD2
V: TRBV6-2/TRBV6-3
DNA: TGTGCCAGCAGTAAGACTAGCGGGGACGACAATGAGCAGTTCTTC
CDR3: CASSKTSGDDNEQFF

J: TRBJ2-1
size: .
D: TRBD2
V: TRBV7-7
DNA: TGTGCCAGCAGCCTAGGACTAGCGGGAATGAATGAGCAGTTCTTC
CDR3: CASSLGLAGMNEQFF

J: TRBJ1-2
size: .
D: TRBD1
V: TRBV25-1
DNA: TGTGCCAGCAGTGAATTCGGGACAGGTGGCTACACCTTC
CDR3: CASSEFGTGGYTF

J: TRBJ1-2
size: .
D: .
V: TRBV7-9
DNA: TGTGCCAGCAGCTTGGTAGTCAGGGCCTTAAACTATGGCTACACCTTC
CDR3: CASSLVVRALNYGYTF

J: TRBJ1-1
size: .
D: .
V: TRBV5-1
DNA: TGCGCCAGCAGCTTGGACAGGCCCACTGAAGCTTTCTTT
CDR3: CASSLDRPTEAFF

J: TRBJ1-2
size: .
D: .
V: TRBV19
DNA: TGTGCCAGTAGTATTGCCTCGGACAGTAGTAACTATGGCTACACCTTC
CDR3: CASSIASDSSNYGYTF

J: TRBJ1-5
size: once
D: TRBD1
V: TRBV7-8
DNA: TGTGCCAGCAGCCCTGACAGGGGAACCCAGCATTTT
CDR3: CASSPDRGTQHF

J: TRBJ1-2
size: .
D: TRBD1
V: TRBV28
DNA: TGTGCCAGCAGACCAGGACAGGGAGCCTTGCCCTACACCTTC
CDR3: CASRPGQGALPYTF

J: TRBJ2-1
size: .
D: .
V: TRBV28
DNA: TGTGCCAGCAGCTTCCCCCCCCTAGACTATGAGCAGTTCTTC
CDR3: CASSFPPLDYEQFF

J: TRBJ1-1
size: .
D: TRBD1
V: TRBV2
DNA: TGTGCCAGCGTGGAGGGGGCAGGAGTTTTGAACACTGAAGCTTTCTTT
CDR3: CASVEGAGVLNTEAFF

J: TRBJ1-1
size: .
D: .
V: TRBV7-2
DNA: TGTGCCAGCAGCCCAGGGGTTGGGAGCACTGAAGCTTTCTTT
CDR3: CASSPGVGSTEAFF

J: TRBJ1-1
size: .
D: TRBD1
V: TRBV2
DNA: TGTGCCAGCAGCGGGACAGGGGGAGATCGCACTGAAGCTTTCTTT
CDR3: CASSGTGGDRTEAFF

J: TRBJ1-1
size: .
D: TRBD1
V: TRBV4-1
DNA: TGCGCCAGCAGCCAAGGCTACAGGGGGGACACTGAAGCTTTCTTT
CDR3: CASSQGYRGDTEAFF

J: TRBJ2-7
size: .
D: TRBD1
V: TRBV3-1/TRBV3-2
DNA: TGTGCCAGCAGCCAAAGACAGGGAGATTTCTACGAGCAGTACTTC
CDR3: CASSQRQGDFYEQYF

J: TRBJ2-5
size: .
D: TRBD2
V: TRBV27
DNA: TGTGCCAGCAGTTTAGGGGGGAGGGCCGGAGAGACCCAGTACTTC
CDR3: CASSLGGRAGETQYF

J: TRBJ2-3
size: few
D: TRBD2
V: TRBV28
DNA: TGTGCCAGCAGCGTCCTGGGACTAGGTGGGGGTACAGATACGCAGTATTTT
CDR3: CASSVLGLGGGTDTQYF

J: TRBJ2-5
size: .
D: .
V: TRBV7-3
DNA: TGTGCCAGCAGCTTAAACCCGGGGCTAGCGGAGACCCAGTACTTC
CDR3: CASSLNPGLAETQYF

J: TRBJ2-3
size: .
D: TRBD1
V: TRBV7-8
DNA: TGTGCCAGCAGCTGGGACAGGGTCACAGATACGCAGTATTTT
CDR3: CASSWDRVTDTQYF

J: TRBJ2-7
size: .
D: TRBD1
V: TRBV15
DNA: TGTGCCACCAGCAAAGCCGGGACAGGGCTCGAGCAGTACTTC
CDR3: CATSKAGTGLEQYF

J: TRBJ2-7
size: .
D: TRBD2
V: TRBV18
DNA: TGTGCCAGCTCACAGACTAGCGGTTATCTTTGGGAGCAGTACTTC
CDR3: CASSQTSGYLWEQYF

J: TRBJ2-5
size: .
D: TRBD2
V: TRBV11-2
DNA: TGTGCCAGCAGCCCGGGACTAGCGGGAGGGGAGACCCAGTACTTC
CDR3: CASSPGLAGGETQYF

J: TRBJ2-7
size: .
D: TRBD2
V: TRBV5-1
DNA: TGCGCCAGCAGCACCCGGACTAGCGGGTCCTACTACGAGCAGTACTTC
CDR3: CASSTRTSGSYYEQYF

J: TRBJ1-1
size: .
D: TRBD1
V: TRBV5-1
DNA: TGCGCCAGCAGCTTCACAGGGGGGAACACTGAAGCTTTCTTT
CDR3: CASSFTGGNTEAFF